What follows are 19 T cell receptor beta chains derived from one specimen sequenced in a study of blood T cell repertoires in COVID-19. Clones were read by immunoSEQ multiplex PCR, and TCRdb kept only the in-frame ones, dropping some. The profile shows 140,000 to 150,000 clones, about four fifths of them singletons. Sequencing was carried out using peripheral blood. The receptors were sampled from a human donor with acute or convalescent COVID-19. The donor label of this sample is uncertain.

The V gene is TRBV9, the J gene TRBJ1-1; D is perhaps TRBD1 (5 bases). Germline CDR1 and CDR2: SGDLS and YYNGEE. The CDR3 is made up of 14 amino acids. Trimming removed 0 bases at V and 4 bases at J, with 10 bases between. CDR3 sequence (DNA): TGTGCCAGCAGCGTAGAGGCCGGGGGCACTGAAGCTTTCTTT. Translated: CASSVEAGGTEAFF.

This chain joins TRBV2 and TRBJ1-2; 8 bases are shared with TRBD1. CDR3 size: 13 residues. The germline gives CDR1 SNHLY, CDR2 FYNNEI. The trim removed 6 bases at V and 7 bases at J, leaving 7 bases unmatched. The CDR3: CASRVDREAGYTF. CDR3 DNA sequence: TGTGCCAGCAGGGTGGACAGGGAGGCTGGCTACACCTTC.

The gene calls are TRBV6-5 and TRBJ1-1; D is ambiguous. The ends were cut back, 0 bases at V and 1 base at J, with 6 bases in the middle. The CDR3 runs 14 residues. In germline, CDR1 is MNHEY, CDR2 SVGAGI. The CDR3 bases are TGTGCCAGCAGTTACTCGGAGACGAACACTGAAGCTTTCTTT. Encoded protein: CASSYSETNTEAFF.

The V gene is TRBV11-2, the J gene TRBJ1-6; maybe TRBD1 (5 bases). The CDR3 has 16 residues. V gave up 0 bases and J gave up 5 bases, with 11 bases separating them. Germline V gene data show CDR1 as SGHAT and CDR2 as FQNNGV. DNA for the CDR3: TGTGCCAGCAGCTTAGATCATACAGGAGATAATTCACCCCTCCACTTT. Translating it yields CASSLDHTGDNSPLHF.

This rearrangement joins TRBV4-1 to TRBJ1-6; tentatively, D is TRBD1 (6 bases). Germline CDR1 reads MGHRA; CDR2 reads YSYEKL. The CDR3 covers 15 residues. Trimming left V 0 bases short and J 7 bases short, with 10 bases between. CDR3 sequence reads: CASSQDGTGNSPLHF. The CDR3 bases are TGCGCCAGCAGCCAAGATGGAACAGGGAATTCACCCCTCCACTTT.

This clone was found many times. CDR3: CASSGGQIYEQYF. As DNA, the CDR3 is TGTGCCAGCAGTGGGGGACAGATTTACGAGCAGTACTTC. This sequence joins TRBV2 and TRBJ2-7, with TRBD1 identical over 7 bases. The CDR3 spans 13 residues. The J segment lost 4 bases and the V segment lost 4 bases, leaving 4 bases of the junction unmatched. CDR1 SNHLY and CDR2 FYNNEI come from the germline V gene.

The gene calls are TRBV5-1 and TRBJ2-2, with D maybe TRBD2 (7 bases). Germline V gene lookup returns CDR1 SGHRS and CDR2 YFSETQ. The CDR3 length is 16 residues. Trimming stripped 2 bases from V and 2 bases from J, with 13 bases between. CDR3 region: CASSFEGGFNTGELFF. CDR3 nucleotides: TGCGCCAGCAGCTTTGAGGGGGGGTTCAACACCGGGGAGCTGTTTTTT.

The chain combines TRBV5-4 with TRBJ2-7; 8 bases map to TRBD2. Germline V CDR1 and CDR2: SGHNT, YYREEE (reference sequence). V shed 4 bases, J shed 4 bases, and the junction held 4 bases outside the gene matches. This CDR3 has 13 residues. CDR3 DNA sequence: TGTGCCAGCAGCCCCGGGGGGGATTACGAGCAGTACTTC. It translates to CASSPGGDYEQYF.

The chain carries TRBV30 and TRBJ2-2, with D possibly matching TRBD2 (6 bases). The V gene lost 3 bases and the J gene lost 6 bases, with 11 bases spanning the gap. Germline V gives CDR1 GTSNPN, CDR2 SVGIG (reference sequence). The CDR3 has 13 residues. The DNA of the CDR3 is TGTGCCTGGAGCATTGCGGGGTCCGGGGAGCTGTTTTTT. Its protein is CAWSIAGSGELFF.

The chain has TRBV5-6 and TRBJ1-6, with 7 bases that match TRBD1. Losses at the gene ends were 3 bases for V and 7 bases for J; bases not matched to a gene: 7. Germline V gene sequence: CDR1 SGHDT, CDR2 YYEEEE. The CDR3 covers 15 residues. CDR3 nucleotide sequence: TGTGCCAGCAGCTCGGGGACAGAACCAAATTCACCCCTCCACTTT. It is translated as CASSSGTEPNSPLHF.

The V and J genes are TRBV11-3 and TRBJ2-2; D is ambiguous. This CDR3 spans 15 amino acids. The germline V gene encodes CDR1 SGHNT and CDR2 YENEEA. V was clipped by 1 base and J by 0 bases, with 6 bases between them. CDR3 nucleotide sequence: TGTGCCAGCAGCTTAGGAGGATCGAACACCGGGGAGCTGTTTTTT. Translated: CASSLGGSNTGELFF.

This chain uses TRBV9 with TRBJ1-3; possible D gene TRBD1, 6 bases. There are 14 residues in the CDR3. Trimming took 3 bases from V and 4 from J, leaving 11 bases between them. Germline CDR1 is SGDLS and CDR2 is YYNGEE. The CDR3 spells CASSAWGPGNTIYF. The CDR3 nucleotides are TGTGCCAGCAGCGCCTGGGGGCCAGGAAACACCATATATTTT.

The chain recombines TRBV19 with TRBJ1-2, with 7 nucleotides matching TRBD1. The CDR3 has 16 residues. Germline V gene lookup returns CDR1 LNHDA and CDR2 SQIVND (reference sequence). Trimming removed 6 bases from V and 2 bases from J; junction bases left unmatched: 12. In DNA, the CDR3 is TGTGCCAGTAGCAAAGCCGGGACAGCTGTCAACTATGGCTACACCTTC. Translating gives CASSKAGTAVNYGYTF.

The genes are TRBV5-4 and TRBJ2-5; 10 positions agree with TRBD2. The CDR3 is 15 amino acids. CDR1 is SGHNT, CDR2 YYREEE, per germline (reference sequence). Trimming took 5 bases from V and 5 from J; bases not matched to a gene: 9. DNA of the CDR3: TGTGCCAGCAGTTACCGACTAGCGGGCGCGGAGACCCAGTACTTC. It is translated as CASSYRLAGAETQYF.

This clone was counted once. V is TRBV28 and J is TRBJ2-3, with 7 bases aligning to TRBD2. This CDR3 contains 14 residues. The germline gives CDR1 MDHEN, CDR2 SYDVKM. V lost 7 bases to trimming and J lost 0 bases; unmatched junction nucleotides: 4. The CDR3 bases are TGTGCCAGCATGGGGGGGGGTAGCACAGATACGCAGTATTTT. Protein product: CASMGGGSTDTQYF.

This clone was seen just once. The chain couples TRBV21-1 to TRBJ2-7; the table calls TRBD1, which could not be checked here. TRBV21-1 is classified as a pseudogene. This CDR3 is 15 amino acids long. CDR3 protein: CASSKEEDSSYEQYV. CDR3 bases: TGTGCCAGCAGCAAAGAAGAGGACAGCTCCTACGAGCAGTACGTC.

The V gene is TRBV18, the J gene TRBJ1-3, with no clear D. V was trimmed by 1 base and J by 0 bases, leaving 7 bases between them. CDR1 and CDR2 from the germline V gene are KGHSH and LQKENI. This CDR3 region has 15 residues. The CDR3 is CASSPRTASGNTIYF. The CDR3 DNA follows: TGTGCCAGCTCACCACGTACAGCCTCTGGAAACACCATATATTTT.

The chain uses TRBV5-4 and TRBJ2-3, with D possibly matching TRBD2 (5 bases). The CDR3 extends over 15 amino acids. The V end was cut by 4 bases, the J end by 2 bases, with 14 bases between. Germline V gene lookup returns CDR1 SGHNT and CDR2 YYREEE (reference sequence). The CDR3 DNA is TGTGCCAGCAGCCCTACGGCGGGCATCACAGATACGCAGTATTTT. As protein: CASSPTAGITDTQYF.

V and J are TRBV6-5 and TRBJ1-2; D may be TRBD1 (6 bases). V lost 4 bases, J lost 7 bases, and 13 bases lay in between. Germline CDR1 and CDR2: MNHEY and SVGAGI. This CDR3 is built from 13 residues. CDR3 protein: CASSLTDSAGYTF. The CDR3 DNA sequence: TGTGCCAGCAGTTTGACGGACAGCGCTGGCTACACCTTC.